The 2 T cell receptor beta chains presented below share a single source sample, sequenced in a study of blood T cell repertoires in COVID-19. Sequencing was performed with immunoSEQ multiplex PCR; in TCRdb, only in-frame clones are kept and a portion is missing. The sample lists 250,000 or so clones; 84% were seen once. The sample consisted of peripheral blood. The receptors here all came from a man aged 55 to 69 with acute or convalescent COVID-19.

The chain employs TRBV5-4 and TRBJ2-5; possibly TRBD2 for D (5 bases). V was cut by 4 bases and J by 5 bases, with 15 bases left in between. Germline V gene lookup returns CDR1 SGHNT and CDR2 YYREEE (reference sequence). The CDR3 contains 14 residues. The CDR3 sequence is CASSTPKGGETQYF. For the CDR3, the DNA is TGTGCCAGCAGCACCCCCAAAGGCGGGGAGACCCAGTACTTC.

This clone has only a few counts. The chain has TRBV2 and TRBJ1-5; D not certain. This CDR3 spans 14 amino acids. Germline CDR1 and CDR2: SNHLY and FYNNEI. Trimming took 7 bases from V and 0 from J, leaving 10 bases between them. CDR3 nucleotide sequence: TGTGCCAGCACCTCGGGATATAGCAATCAGCCCCAGCATTTT. Protein: CASTSGYSNQPQHF.